These 23 T cell receptor beta chains share one sample of origin, sequenced in a study of blood T cell repertoires in COVID-19. Repertoires were generated with immunoSEQ multiplex PCR, while TCRdb's copy carries only in-frame clones and drops some. The sample gives a few hundred thousand clones, around 85% of which show up once; roughly 2% is in the top ten. Sequencing was performed on PBMCs or T cells enriched from blood (not recorded which). All receptors come from a man younger than 40 who had recovered from COVID-19.

CDR3 sequence (DNA): TGTGCCAGCAGCCCCTCGGGACAGGCCTCCTACGAGCAGTACTTC. It is translated as CASSPSGQASYEQYF. The chain couples TRBV6-5 to TRBJ2-7, with 8 positions matching TRBD1. Germline-derived CDR1 and CDR2 are MNHEY and SVGAGI. Losses at the gene ends were 6 bases for V and 0 bases for J; bases not matched to a gene: 7. The CDR3 consists of 15 residues.

The rearrangement joins TRBV11-2 to TRBJ2-7; D might be TRBD1 (6 bases). This CDR3 has 14 residues. Trimming took 4 bases from V and 7 from J, leaving 17 bases between them. Germline assignment: CDR1 SGHAT and CDR2 FQNNGV. This chain's CDR3 is CASSSSGAWGEQYF. The CDR3 DNA follows: TGTGCCAGCAGCTCTTCAGGGGCCTGGGGGGAGCAGTACTTC.

The rearrangement joins TRBV6-5 to TRBJ1-2; tentatively, D is TRBD1 (6 bases). Germline CDR1 and CDR2: MNHEY and SVGAGI. V dropped 10 bases and J dropped 3 bases, with 15 bases sitting between them. The CDR3 is 13 amino acids. The CDR3 reads CATLDSLYYGYTF. CDR3 DNA: TGTGCCACCTTGGACAGCCTTTACTATGGCTACACCTTC.

The chain uses TRBV4-1 and TRBJ1-2, with D unresolved. CDR3 size: 14 residues. V gave up 0 bases and J gave up 3 bases, with 8 bases separating them. Germline V gives CDR1 MGHRA, CDR2 YSYEKL. The DNA for the CDR3 is TGCGCCAGCAGCCAAGATCGGCAGGACTATGGCTACACCTTC. It specifies CASSQDRQDYGYTF.

The chain is built from TRBV6-5 and TRBJ1-2; D is possibly TRBD1 (6 bases). The CDR3 consists of 14 residues. The germline CDR1 and CDR2 sequences are MNHEY and SVGAGI. Trimming shortened V by 5 bases and J by 3 bases, and 13 bases separated the two germline ends. The CDR3 reads CASSRGGYDYGYTF. For the CDR3, the DNA is TGTGCCAGCAGTAGGGGGGGCTATGACTATGGCTACACCTTC.

The chain uses TRBV27 and TRBJ1-2; TRBD1 is a possible D gene (5 bases). From germline, CDR1 is MNHEY and CDR2 SMNVEV (reference sequence). This CDR3 is built from 19 residues. V was shortened by 4 bases and J by 2 bases, with 26 bases between the two germline ends. CDR3 nucleotides: TGTGCCAGCAGTTCTATGCGAGGAGCGGGGACGGGTAGAAACTATGGCTACACCTTC. This codes for CASSSMRGAGTGRNYGYTF.

This clone has a handful of counts. V is TRBV10-3 and J is TRBJ1-1, with D unclear. Germline loops: CDR1 ENHRY, CDR2 SYGVKD. The CDR3 contains 15 residues. The germline V and J ends were trimmed by 3 bases and 0 bases, with 11 bases remaining between them. The chain's CDR3 is CAISEEGAVNTEAFF. CDR3 coding DNA: TGTGCCATCAGTGAAGAGGGCGCGGTGAACACTGAAGCTTTCTTT.

The chain couples TRBV5-1 to TRBJ2-5; 9 bases agree with TRBD2. With V trimmed by 2 bases and J by 3 bases, 17 bases remained unmatched. The length of the CDR3 is 19 residues. CDR1 SGHRS and CDR2 YFSETQ come from the germline V gene. The CDR3 protein is CASSLNGGGLAGSKETQYF. CDR3 coding DNA: TGCGCCAGCAGCTTAAATGGAGGGGGCCTAGCGGGGTCAAAAGAGACCCAGTACTTC.

This chain uses TRBV30 with TRBJ2-2; a weak D match, TRBD1 (5 bases). CDR1 and CDR2 (germline): GTSNPN, SVGIG (reference sequence). Trimming pared 1 base from V and 5 bases from J, leaving 20 bases between. The CDR3 length is 17 residues. The CDR3 bases are TGTGCCTGGAGTGGCCCACACCTAATAAGGGGTACCGGGGAGCTGTTTTTT. It encodes CAWSGPHLIRGTGELFF. Drawing the rest from reference TRBV30 and TRBJ2-2, the complete variable domain is SQTIHQWPATLVQPVGSPLSLECTVEGTSNPNLYWYRQAAGRGLQLLFYSVGIGQISSEVPQNLSASRPQDRQFILSSKKLLLSDSGFYLCAWSGPHLIRGTGELFFGEGSRLTVL.

The chain couples TRBV5-1 to TRBJ2-5, with D possibly matching TRBD2 (6 bases). The CDR3 is made up of 14 amino acids. CDR1 SGHRS and CDR2 YFSETQ come from the germline V gene. Trimming stripped 4 bases from V and 4 bases from J, with 14 bases between. CDR3 in DNA: TGCGCCAGCAGCGGGCGGGGAGGTGGAGAGACCCAGTACTTC. It encodes CASSGRGGGETQYF.

The J gene is TRBJ1-5, the V gene TRBV7-2; TRBD1 might be the D (6 bases). V lost 5 bases and J 5 bases, leaving 16 bases between the germline ends. From germline, CDR1 is SGHTA and CDR2 FQGNSA. The CDR3 runs to 15 residues. The CDR3 region has the DNA TGTGCCAGCAGCCAGTTCTGGACAGCGGATCAGCCCCAGCATTTT. It codes for CASSQFWTADQPQHF.

The CDR3: CAYNRDRANIQYF. CDR3 sequence (DNA): TGTGCCTATAACCGGGACAGGGCGAACATTCAGTACTTC. This rearrangement joins TRBV30 to TRBJ2-4; 9 nucleotides line up with TRBD1. The CDR3 consists of 13 residues. CDR1 is GTSNPN and CDR2 is SVGIG in the germline V gene (reference sequence). V shed 7 bases, J shed 7 bases, and the junction held 8 bases outside the gene matches.

The V and J genes are TRBV30 and TRBJ1-6; D unresolved. CDR1 is GTSNPN, CDR2 SVGIG, per germline (reference sequence). The CDR3 has 15 residues. V dropped 2 bases and J dropped 1 base, with 9 bases sitting between them. Here the CDR3 reads CAWSRLQSYNSPLHF. DNA for the CDR3: TGTGCCTGGAGTCGTTTGCAGTCCTATAATTCACCCCTCCACTTT.

The chain recombines TRBV5-1 with TRBJ2-2, with D possibly matching TRBD1 (6 bases). Deletions cut 6 bases from V and 0 bases from J, with 12 bases between. There are 15 residues in the CDR3. Germline V lookup: CDR1 SGHRS, CDR2 YFSETQ. CDR3 nucleotides: TGCGCCAGCAATTTGGGGGCCACGAACACCGGGGAGCTGTTTTTT. Residues: CASNLGATNTGELFF.

V gene TRBV24-1 combines with J gene TRBJ2-1, with TRBD1 matching 9 bases. The CDR3 totals 16 residues. V was pared by 0 bases and J by 5 bases, with 4 bases of the junction left unmatched. Germline CDR1 reads KGHDR; CDR2 reads SFDVKD. The CDR3 is CATSDLGTGTDNEQFF. The DNA for the CDR3 is TGTGCCACCAGTGATTTGGGGACAGGGACAGACAATGAGCAGTTCTTC.

The chain combines TRBV7-3 with TRBJ2-3, with 7 bases fitting TRBD2. CDR3 length: 14 residues. V dropped 2 bases and J dropped 4; count of bases not matched to a gene: 3. Germline V gene sequence: CDR1 SGHTA, CDR2 FQGTGA. This chain's CDR3 is CASSLDREADTQYF. CDR3 sequence (DNA): TGTGCCAGCAGCTTAGACCGGGAGGCAGATACGCAGTATTTT.

About this clone itself: Other DNA sequences of this sample code for an identical CDR3. As DNA, the CDR3 is TGCGCCAGCAGCGCCGGACAGGGCCGCTCCTACGAGCAGTACTTC. Its protein is CASSAGQGRSYEQYF. This chain joins TRBV5-1 and TRBJ2-7; 8 bases are a match to TRBD1. Germline assignment: CDR1 SGHRS and CDR2 YFSETQ. Trimming took 4 bases from V and 0 from J; bases not matched to a gene: 6. The CDR3 sequence is 15 residues long.

The chain is built from TRBV6-1 and TRBJ1-3, with D unresolved. The CDR3 runs 15 residues. Per the germline V gene, CDR1 is MNHNS and CDR2 is SASEGT. V lost 1 base, J lost 0 bases, and 7 bases lay in between. CDR3 protein: CASSEVPGSGNTIYF. The CDR3 region has the DNA TGTGCCAGCAGTGAAGTTCCCGGCTCTGGAAACACCATATATTTT.

V and J are TRBV5-1 and TRBJ1-2; D is ambiguous. V dropped 4 bases and J dropped 5 bases, with 12 bases sitting between them. CDR1 and CDR2 (germline): SGHRS, YFSETQ. This CDR3 is 13 amino acids long. The DNA of the CDR3 is TGCGCCAGCAGCAGTTATAGCGGTTATGGCTACACCTTC. Its protein is CASSSYSGYGYTF.

J is TRBJ2-3 and V is TRBV5-6; D might be TRBD2 (5 bases). Between the trimmed V and J ends, which lost 5 bases and 5 bases, there was a span of 21 bases. Germline V lookup: CDR1 SGHDT, CDR2 YYEEEE. The CDR3 covers 16 residues. CDR3 coding DNA: TGTGCCAGCAGGACCGGGGATTGGGCTAGGCGAGATACGCAGTATTTT. It specifies CASRTGDWARRDTQYF.

This chain connects TRBV19 to TRBJ1-5, with D perhaps TRBD1 (5 bases). Trimming left V 3 bases short and J 0 bases short, with 12 bases between. The germline V gene encodes CDR1 LNHDA and CDR2 SQIVND (reference sequence). There are 16 residues in the CDR3. DNA of the CDR3: TGTGCCAGTAGTATGTTGGCACAGGCTAGCAATCAGCCCCAGCATTTT. Amino acids: CASSMLAQASNQPQHF.

J is TRBJ2-5 and V is TRBV24-1; 7 bases line up with TRBD2. CDR1 KGHDR and CDR2 SFDVKD come from the germline V gene. V was pared by 3 bases and J by 1 base, with 4 bases of the junction left unmatched. The CDR3 loop spans 15 amino acids. The CDR3: CATSDIAGTQETQYF. The CDR3 DNA reads TGTGCCACCAGTGATATAGCGGGCACCCAAGAGACCCAGTACTTC.

To note about this clone: The sample contains more than one DNA sequence encoding this CDR3. The V call is TRBV3-1 (or the pseudogene TRBV3-2), the J call TRBJ1-4; TRBD1 agrees at 7 bases. The J segment lost 7 bases and the V segment lost 6 bases, leaving 5 bases of the junction unmatched. The CDR3 runs 13 residues. CDR1 and CDR2 (germline): LGHDT, YNNKEL (reference sequence). The CDR3: CASRPPGGEKLFF. In DNA, the CDR3 is TGTGCCAGCAGACCCCCAGGGGGTGAAAAACTGTTTTTT.